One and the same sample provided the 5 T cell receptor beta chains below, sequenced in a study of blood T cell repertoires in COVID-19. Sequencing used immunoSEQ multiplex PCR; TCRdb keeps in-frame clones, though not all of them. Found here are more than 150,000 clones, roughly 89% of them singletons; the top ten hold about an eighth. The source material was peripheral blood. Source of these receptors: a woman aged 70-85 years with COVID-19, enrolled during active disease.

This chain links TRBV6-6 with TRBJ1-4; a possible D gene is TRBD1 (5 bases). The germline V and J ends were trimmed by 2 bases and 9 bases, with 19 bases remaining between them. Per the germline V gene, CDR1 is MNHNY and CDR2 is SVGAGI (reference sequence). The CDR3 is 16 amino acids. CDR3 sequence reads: CASSYKQNAVGQKLFF. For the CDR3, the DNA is TGTGCCAGCAGTTACAAACAAAATGCCGTGGGGCAAAAACTGTTTTTT.

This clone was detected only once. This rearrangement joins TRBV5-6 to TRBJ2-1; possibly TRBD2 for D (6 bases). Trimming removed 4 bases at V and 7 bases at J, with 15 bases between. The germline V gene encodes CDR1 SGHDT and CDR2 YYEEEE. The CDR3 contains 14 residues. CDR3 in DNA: TGTGCCAGCAGCCTCCTGGGCGGGGTTAATGAGCAGTTCTTC. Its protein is CASSLLGGVNEQFF. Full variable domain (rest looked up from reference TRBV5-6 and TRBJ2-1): DAGVTQSPTHLIKTRGQQVTLRCSPKSGHDTVSWYQQALGQGPQFIFQYYEEEERQRGNFPDRFSGHQFPNYSSELNVNALLLGDSALYLCASSLLGGVNEQFFGPGTRLTVL.

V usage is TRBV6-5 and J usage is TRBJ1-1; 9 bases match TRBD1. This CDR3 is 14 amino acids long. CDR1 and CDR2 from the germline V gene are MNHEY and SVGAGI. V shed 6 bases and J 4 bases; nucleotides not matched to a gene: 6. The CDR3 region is CASSRRQGGTEAFF. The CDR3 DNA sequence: TGTGCCAGCAGCCGACGACAGGGGGGCACTGAAGCTTTCTTT.

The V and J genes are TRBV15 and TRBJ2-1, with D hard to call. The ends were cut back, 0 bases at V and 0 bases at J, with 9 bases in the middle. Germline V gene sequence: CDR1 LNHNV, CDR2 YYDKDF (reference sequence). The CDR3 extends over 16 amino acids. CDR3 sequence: CATSREGSTSYNEQFF. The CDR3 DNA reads TGTGCCACCAGCAGAGAGGGCTCGACCTCCTACAATGAGCAGTTCTTC. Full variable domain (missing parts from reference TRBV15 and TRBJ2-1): DAMVIQNPRYQVTQFGKPVTLSCSQTLNHNVMYWYQQKSSQAPKLLFHYYDKDFNNEADTPDNFQSRRPNTSFCFLDIRSPGLGDTAMYLCATSREGSTSYNEQFFGPGTRLTVL.

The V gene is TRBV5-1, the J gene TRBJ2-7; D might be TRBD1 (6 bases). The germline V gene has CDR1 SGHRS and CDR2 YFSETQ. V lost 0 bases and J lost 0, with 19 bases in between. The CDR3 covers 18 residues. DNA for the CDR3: TGCGCCAGCAGCTTGGTTTCAGGGGCCTTAAAGTTCTCCTACGAGCAGTACTTC. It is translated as CASSLVSGALKFSYEQYF. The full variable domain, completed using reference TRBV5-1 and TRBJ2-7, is KAGVTQTPRYLIKTRGQQVTLSCSPISGHRSVSWYQQTPGQGLQFLFEYFSETQRNKGNFPGRFSGRQFSNSRSEMNVSTLELGDSALYLCASSLVSGALKFSYEQYFGPGTRLTVT.